This T cell receptor (beta chain) was captured by sequencing in a study of brain T cells in children with intractable seizures. Germline CDR1 reads KGHSH; CDR2 reads LQKENI. V was clipped by 6 bases and J by 5 bases, with 11 bases between them. The CDR3 has 13 amino acids. Findings and limits, study-wide: Patients' HCMV serostatus was unknown; virus specificity rests on CDR3 similarity alone. Clones missing pre-surgery may reflect undersampling of that blood sample.

Time point: blood from clinic visit 5 months post-surgery; TSC patient then seizure free. Surgery cases with the highest brain T cell transcript signatures were chosen for sequencing. At least one anti-epileptic drug was given before surgery. Using immunoSEQ multiplex PCR, the repertoire was profiled, and TCRdb retains in-frame clones only, with some absent. The sample includes approximately 330,000 clones, approximately 93% of them seen just once. About this clone itself: Its specificity is not known.

The sequenced sample was peripheral blood, obtained more than 4 months after surgery. J is TRBJ2-4 and V is TRBV18; unclear D gene. The source of this sequence is a boy in the first two years of life with tuberous sclerosis and intractable seizures. The CDR3 DNA sequence: TGTGCCAGCTCCGAGACTGAGGAAAACATTCAGTACTTC. This translates into CASSETEENIQYF.